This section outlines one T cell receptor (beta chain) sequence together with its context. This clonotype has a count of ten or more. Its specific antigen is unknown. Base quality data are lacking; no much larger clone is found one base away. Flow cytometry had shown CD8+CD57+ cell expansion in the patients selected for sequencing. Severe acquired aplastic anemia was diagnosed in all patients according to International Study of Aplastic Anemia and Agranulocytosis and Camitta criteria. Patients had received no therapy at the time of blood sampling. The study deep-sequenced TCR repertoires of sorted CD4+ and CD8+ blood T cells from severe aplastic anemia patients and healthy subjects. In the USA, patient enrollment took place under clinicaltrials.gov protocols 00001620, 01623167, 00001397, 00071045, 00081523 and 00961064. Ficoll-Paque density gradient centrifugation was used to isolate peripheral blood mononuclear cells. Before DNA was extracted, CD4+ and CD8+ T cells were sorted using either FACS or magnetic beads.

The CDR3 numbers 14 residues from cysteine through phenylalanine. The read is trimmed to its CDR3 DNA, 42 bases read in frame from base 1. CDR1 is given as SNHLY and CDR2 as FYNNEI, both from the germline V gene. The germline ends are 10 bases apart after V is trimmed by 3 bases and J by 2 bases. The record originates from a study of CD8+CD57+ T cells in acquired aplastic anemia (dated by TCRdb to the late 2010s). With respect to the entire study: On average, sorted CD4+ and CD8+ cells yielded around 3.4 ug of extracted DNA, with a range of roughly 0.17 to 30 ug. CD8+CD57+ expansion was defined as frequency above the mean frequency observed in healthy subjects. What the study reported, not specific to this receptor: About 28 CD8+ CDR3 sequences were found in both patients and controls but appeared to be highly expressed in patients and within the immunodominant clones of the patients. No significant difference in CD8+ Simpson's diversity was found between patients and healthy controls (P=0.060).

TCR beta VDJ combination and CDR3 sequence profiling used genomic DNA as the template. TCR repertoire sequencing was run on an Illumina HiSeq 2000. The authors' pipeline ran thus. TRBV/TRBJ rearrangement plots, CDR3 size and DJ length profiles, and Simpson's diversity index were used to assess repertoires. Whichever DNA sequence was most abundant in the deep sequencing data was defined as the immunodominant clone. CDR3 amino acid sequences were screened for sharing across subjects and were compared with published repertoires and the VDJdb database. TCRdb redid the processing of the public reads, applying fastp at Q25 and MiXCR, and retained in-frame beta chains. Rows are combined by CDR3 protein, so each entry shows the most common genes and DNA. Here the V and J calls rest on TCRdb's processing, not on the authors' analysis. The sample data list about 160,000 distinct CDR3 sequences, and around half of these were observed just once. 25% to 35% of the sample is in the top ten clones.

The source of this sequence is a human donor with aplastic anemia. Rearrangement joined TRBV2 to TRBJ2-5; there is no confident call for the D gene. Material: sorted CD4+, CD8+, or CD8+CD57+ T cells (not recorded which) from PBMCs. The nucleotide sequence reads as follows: TGTGCCAGCAGTGACTATTGGGTTCAAGAGACCCAGTACTTC. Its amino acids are CASSDYWVQETQYF.